The present TCR beta chain was sequenced within a study of cytomegalovirus exposure and HLA in healthy donors. Only a few counts were recorded for this clone. The antigen is undetermined. The study, taken as a whole, reports: An analysis done earlier found most TCR beta V segments productive about 87% or about 30% of the time.

The donors comprised healthy bone marrow donors. 13 Jbeta primers and 60 Vbeta primers were used for the PCR. In the study's own analysis: Later work found 74 million or so unique TCR beta chains, with 9.5 million to 14 million shared. Profiling relied on immunoSEQ multiplex PCR, and the TCRdb table lists in-frame clones only, not all of them. V, J and clone size derive from that table, while D and trimming were established from the DNA sequence. The repertoire holds approximately 170,000 clones, with more than 65% as singletons. CDR3 length: 16 amino acids. Per germline, CDR1 SGHNT and CDR2 YYREEE (reference sequence). V lost 0 bases and J 4 bases, leaving 14 bases between the germline ends.

This TCR came from a male donor in good health and CMV-seronegative. The chain carries TRBV5-4 and TRBJ1-5; no clear D. Material: PBMCs. Here the CDR3 reads CASSLGPFDINQPQHF. In nucleotides, the CDR3 is TGTGCCAGCAGCTTGGGCCCATTCGACATTAATCAGCCCCAGCATTTT.